Below, 31 T cell receptor beta chains from the same sample are listed, as sequenced in a study of metastatic and nonmetastatic thyroid tumors. TCRdb reanalyzed the PCR reads with MiXCR. The data show about 92,000 clones, with about 15% seen just once and roughly 4% held by the top ten. Thyroid surgery took place with no prior treatment in any patient. Sequenced input: blood. The receptors shown here come from a female donor with papillary thyroid cancer or a benign thyroid nodule (not recorded which). Some clones in this sample may be carry-over from other donors' samples.

This clone has ten or more counts. The chain recombines TRBV9 with TRBJ1-2, with D maybe TRBD1 (5 bases). This CDR3 is built from 14 residues. Trimming removed 0 bases at V and 4 bases at J, with 10 bases between. The germline CDR1 and CDR2 sequences are SGDLS and YYNGEE. The CDR3 sequence: CASSVDAGGYGYTF. In DNA form, the CDR3 reads TGTGCCAGCAGCGTAGACGCTGGGGGCTATGGCTACACCTTC.

On this clone: A much larger clone is a single base away; this may be a read error. The chain is built from TRBV9 and TRBJ2-3, with D unclear. The CDR3 extends over 12 amino acids. Germline CDR1 SGDLS, CDR2 YYNGEE. The CDR3 spells CASSVDPDMQYF. In DNA, the CDR3 is TGTGCCAGCAGCGTAGATCCGGATATGCAGTATTTT.

This clone occurred many times. The chain is built from TRBV28 and TRBJ2-7, with 8 nucleotides matching TRBD2. The CDR3 sequence is 14 residues long. Per germline, CDR1 MDHEN and CDR2 SYDVKM. The ends lost 2 bases at V and 2 bases at J; junction bases unmatched: 2. CDR3 sequence reads: CASSLTGGAYEQYF. In DNA, the CDR3 is TGTGCCAGCAGTTTAACGGGAGGGGCCTACGAGCAGTACTTC.

This clone is termed medium-sized. CDR3 residues: CASSARDFNYGYTF. The CDR3, as DNA: TGTGCCAGCAGTGCCAGGGACTTCAACTATGGCTACACCTTC. The rearrangement uses TRBV2 and TRBJ1-2, with D possibly matching TRBD1 (5 bases). V gave up 4 bases and J gave up 2 bases, with 11 bases separating them. The germline V gene encodes CDR1 SNHLY and CDR2 FYNNEI. This CDR3 contains 14 residues.

This clone was detected many times. The chain couples TRBV30 to TRBJ2-1; TRBD1 aligns across 9 bases. This CDR3 is built from 16 residues. Per the germline V gene, CDR1 is GTSNPN and CDR2 is SVGIG (reference sequence). J was trimmed by 3 bases and V by 1 base; bases with no gene match: 7. In nucleotides, the CDR3 is TGTGCCTGGAGTGATAGAACAGGGGGCTTCTACAATGAGCAGTTCTTC. Translation gives CAWSDRTGGFYNEQFF.

Comment on this clone: The junction departs from germline at one end; a sequencing error may be responsible. V usage is TRBV15 and J usage is TRBJ2-7; 7 nucleotides agree with TRBD1. Germline V gene sequence: CDR1 LNHNV, CDR2 YYDKDF (reference sequence). The CDR3 runs 15 residues. This CDR3 is CVTSRDWDSSYEHYF. Here the CDR3 DNA reads TGTGTCACCAGCAGAGATTGGGACAGCTCCTACGAGCATTACTTC.

This clone occurred a few times. Relative to the germline gene, one junction end is altered; a read error may explain this. V and J are TRBV6-4 and TRBJ1-5; D remains unclear. The length of the CDR3 is 13 residues. Germline V CDR1 and CDR2: MRHNA, SNTAGT. Written as DNA, the CDR3 is TGTTCCAGTAGTGAAGGAGAAAGTCAGCCCCAGCATTTT. This gives the protein CSSSEGESQPQHF.

This clone appeared many times. The chain is built from TRBV6-2 or TRBV6-3 and TRBJ2-3; 8 nucleotides line up with TRBD1. The V gene's germline CDR1 is MNHEY and CDR2 SVGEGT. The length of the CDR3 is 14 residues. J gave up 1 base and V 6 bases, and 3 bases lay outside the gene matches. Here the CDR3 reads CASSRDRRTDTQYF. Here the CDR3 DNA reads TGTGCCAGCAGCCGGGACAGGCGCACAGATACGCAGTATTTT.

The table lists this clone with a few counts. No conserved phenylalanine or tryptophan is present at the end of the CDR3, so a read error is the likely explanation. The V gene is TRBV28, the J gene TRBJ1-2; D ambiguous. CDR3 size: 14 residues. The V gene's germline CDR1 is MDHEN and CDR2 SYDVKM. DNA of the CDR3: TGTTCCAGCAGTTTAGAGCGGTGGGGCTATGGCTACACCTCC. Amino acids: CSSSLERWGYGYTS.

In regard to this clone: A much bigger clone sits one base away, suggesting this may be a read error. Other DNA sequences of this sample code for an identical CDR3. The chain joins TRBV5-5 to TRBJ1-6; D uncertain. The CDR3 extends over 16 amino acids. The germline V and J ends were trimmed by 1 base and 1 base, with 9 bases remaining between them. CDR1 and CDR2 from the germline V gene are SGHKS and YYEKEE (reference sequence). CDR3 residues: CASSLLRGSYNSPLHF. The CDR3 DNA reads as TGTGCCAGCAGCTTGCTTCGTGGGTCCTATAATTCACCCCTCCACTTT. The entire variable domain, with the rest obtained from reference TRBV5-5 and TRBJ1-6, is as follows: DAGVTQSPTHLIKTRGQQVTLRCSPISGHKSVSWYQQVLGQGPQFIFQYYEKEERGRGNFPDRFSARQFPNYSSELNVNALLLGDSALYLCASSLLRGSYNSPLHFGNGTRLTVT.

This clone was detected many times. This sequence joins TRBV7-3 and TRBJ2-7; perhaps TRBD2 as D (6 bases). The CDR3 runs 14 residues. V was clipped by 5 bases and J by 0 bases, with 11 bases between them. CDR1 is SGHTA, CDR2 FQGTGA, per germline. The chain's CDR3 is CASSPQGGSYEQYF. The CDR3 nucleotides are TGTGCCAGCAGCCCTCAGGGAGGCTCCTACGAGCAGTACTTC.

There are many counts of this clone. The chain links TRBV27 to TRBJ2-2; D uncertain. The CDR3 sequence is 15 residues long. Per germline, CDR1 MNHEY and CDR2 SMNVEV (reference sequence). Trimming took 5 bases from V and 0 from J, leaving 10 bases between them. Here the CDR3 reads CASSPHVTNTGELFF. The CDR3 DNA is TGTGCCAGCAGTCCCCATGTAACGAACACCGGGGAGCTGTTTTTT.

This rearrangement joins TRBV5-8 to TRBJ1-2; possible D gene TRBD1, 5 bases. Germline V gene lookup returns CDR1 SGHTS and CDR2 YDEGEE. This CDR3 spans 13 amino acids. The V end lost 5 bases, the J end lost 2 bases, and 10 bases lay between the germline ends. The CDR3, as DNA: TGTGCCAGCAGAGTGGACACCAACTATGGCTACACCTTC. Translating it yields CASRVDTNYGYTF.

In its sample, this clone was seen many times. The J gene is TRBJ1-5, the V gene TRBV28; 12 bases map to TRBD1. CDR3 length: 16 residues. V was clipped by 2 bases and J by 6 bases; unmatched bases: 5. Germline-derived CDR1 and CDR2 are MDHEN and SYDVKM. The CDR3, as DNA: TGTGCCAGCAGTTTAGGGACAGGGGGCTTGGGTCAGCCCCAGCATTTT. It yields the protein CASSLGTGGLGQPQHF.

This clone was detected ten times or more. The rearrangement joins TRBV20-1 to TRBJ1-5, with 9 positions matching TRBD1. The CDR3 is 19 amino acids. Germline values: CDR1 DFQATT, CDR2 SNEGSKA (reference sequence). Trimming cost V 0 bases and J 0 bases; bases outside gene matches: 12. CDR3 amino acids: CSARDLGGQGHYSNQPQHF. In DNA form, the CDR3 reads TGCAGTGCTAGAGATCTGGGGGGACAGGGACATTATAGCAATCAGCCCCAGCATTTT.

This clone was detected many times. The V call is TRBV20-1, the J call TRBJ1-5; 10 positions agree with TRBD1. V was pared by 6 bases and J by 4 bases, with 3 bases of the junction left unmatched. From germline, CDR1 is DFQATT and CDR2 SNEGSKA (reference sequence). CDR3 size: 13 residues. In DNA, the CDR3 is TGCAGTGCGCCGGGACAGGGGAATCAGCCCCAGCATTTT. Translating gives CSAPGQGNQPQHF.

This clone occurred many times. The J gene is TRBJ1-1, the V gene TRBV5-1; D gene ambiguous. CDR1 SGHRS and CDR2 YFSETQ come from the germline V gene. V lost 3 bases, J lost 1 base, and 7 bases lay in between. The CDR3 has 13 amino acids. CDR3 amino acids: CASSSNRNTEAFF. The CDR3 DNA follows: TGCGCCAGCAGCTCAAACAGGAACACTGAAGCTTTCTTT.

This clone was counted ten times or more. The chain has TRBV11-2 and TRBJ1-2; 11 positions match TRBD1. In germline, CDR1 is SGHAT, CDR2 FQNNGV. The J segment lost 7 bases and the V segment lost 1 base, leaving 5 bases of the junction unmatched. The CDR3 consists of 15 residues. The CDR3 protein is CASSLGDRGISGYTF. The DNA of the CDR3 is TGTGCCAGCAGCTTAGGGGACAGGGGGATCTCTGGCTACACCTTC.

This clone turned up a few times. Given a much more abundant clone one base away, this may be a read error. The V and J genes are TRBV5-1 and TRBJ1-3; no clear D. The CDR3 has 14 amino acids. In germline, CDR1 is SGHRS, CDR2 YFSETQ. The DNA of the CDR3 is TGCGCCAGCAGCAGGGCCCACTCTGTAAACACCATATATTTT. It encodes CASSRAHSVNTIYF.

There are many counts of this clone. The chain employs TRBV27 and TRBJ2-5, with 7 bases that match TRBD2. Germline-derived CDR1 and CDR2 are MNHEY and SMNVEV (reference sequence). The CDR3 loop spans 13 amino acids. V shed 9 bases and J 7 bases; nucleotides not matched to a gene: 11. The CDR3 nucleotides are TGTGCCAGTGGGGATCGGGGCGGGGGGACCCAGTACTTC. Its protein product is CASGDRGGGTQYF.

This clone was detected a few times. A much larger clone lies one base from this, so it may be a read error. The same CDR3 arises from other DNA sequences in this sample as well. This chain links TRBV27 with TRBJ1-1; D is unresolved. The germline V and J ends were trimmed by 5 bases and 6 bases, with 22 bases remaining between them. The CDR3 has 16 amino acids. CDR1 is MNHEY and CDR2 is SMNVEV in the germline V gene (reference sequence). CDR3 residues: CASSLYGPVGPAEAFF. CDR3 nucleotide sequence: TGTGCCAGCAGTCTGTACGGCCCAGTAGGTCCGGCTGAAGCTTTCTTT.

This clone was detected ten times or more. This chain links TRBV29-1 with TRBJ2-5; 14 positions agree with TRBD2. The CDR3 covers 14 residues. Germline CDR1 is SQVTM and CDR2 is ANQGSEA. V lost 4 bases to trimming and J lost 2 bases; unmatched junction nucleotides: 0. The DNA of the CDR3 is TGCAGCGTTGGACTAGCGGGGGGGCAAGAGACCCAGTACTTC. This encodes CSVGLAGGQETQYF.

The J gene is TRBJ2-1, the V gene TRBV5-5, with no clear D. Germline CDR1 and CDR2: SGHKS and YYEKEE (reference sequence). The CDR3 is 12 residues long. Trimming left V 3 bases short and J 8 bases short, with 9 bases between. CDR3 residues: CASSWGLDEQFF. The CDR3 coding sequence is TGTGCCAGCAGCTGGGGTCTAGATGAGCAGTTCTTC.

This clone has at least ten counts. The J gene is TRBJ2-1, the V gene TRBV6-4; TRBD2 matches 11 bases. The V and J ends lost 6 bases and 9 bases, in that order; junction bases with no gene match: 7. This CDR3 contains 14 residues. Per the germline V gene, CDR1 is MRHNA and CDR2 is SNTAGT. CDR3 sequence (DNA): TGTGCCAGCAGCGTAGCGGGGGGGCCGTTTGAGCAGTTCTTC. As protein: CASSVAGGPFEQFF.

This clone was seen more than once but under ten times. This sequence joins TRBV28 and TRBJ2-7; the D gene is possibly TRBD1 (6 bases). The germline V gene has CDR1 MDHEN and CDR2 SYDVKM. The V gene lost 8 bases and the J gene lost 1 base, with 12 bases spanning the gap. CDR3 length equals 13 residues. The DNA of the CDR3 is TGTGCCAGCGGCAAAGGGGGATCCTACGAGCAGTACTTC. Its translation: CASGKGGSYEQYF.

This clone appeared many times. Written as DNA, the CDR3 is TGTGCCTGGTCCAAGGGGGCGGGGGGGCAGTTTTACTACGAGCAGTACTTC. Translation gives CAWSKGAGGQFYYEQYF. This chain uses TRBV30 with TRBJ2-7, with 9 bases identical to TRBD2. This CDR3 contains 17 residues. The V gene's germline CDR1 is GTSNPN and CDR2 SVGIG (reference sequence). Trimming removed 5 bases from V and 3 bases from J; junction bases left unmatched: 17. Full variable domain (remainder filled in from reference TRBV30 and TRBJ2-7): SQTIHQWPATLVQPVGSPLSLECTVEGTSNPNLYWYRQAAGRGLQLLFYSVGIGQISSEVPQNLSASRPQDRQFILSSKKLLLSDSGFYLCAWSKGAGGQFYYEQYFGPGTRLTVT.

This clone has at least ten counts. The CDR3 DNA reads as TGTGCCAGCAGCGACCTAGCGGGGGGAGAGGAGCTGTTTTTT. Its translation is CASSDLAGGEELFF. The V gene is TRBV7-2, the J gene TRBJ2-2; 11 positions agree with TRBD2. Germline V gene lookup returns CDR1 SGHTA and CDR2 FQGNSA. Germline trimming cut 5 bases from V and 10 bases from J; bases unmatched to any gene: 6. The CDR3 extends over 14 amino acids.

This clone was observed at least ten times. The V call is TRBV9, the J call TRBJ2-1; D assignment may be TRBD1 or TRBD2 (5 bases each). V was clipped by 3 bases and J by 9 bases, with 13 bases between them. Germline CDR1 and CDR2: SGDLS and YYNGEE. The CDR3 loop spans 13 amino acids. CDR3 loop: CASSASRGTEQFF. CDR3 sequence (DNA): TGTGCCAGCAGCGCTTCCAGAGGGACTGAGCAGTTCTTC.

This clone was found many times. The V call is TRBV6-2 or TRBV6-3, the J call TRBJ1-6, with D possibly matching TRBD1 (6 bases). The CDR3 is 13 residues long. V lost 4 bases and J 8 bases, leaving 9 bases between the germline ends. CDR1 and CDR2 (germline): MNHEY, SVGEGT. The CDR3 DNA sequence: TGTGCCAGCAGTTGGGGGCAAGATTCACCCCTCCACTTT. Translation: CASSWGQDSPLHF.

This clone appeared a few times. The chain joins TRBV30 to TRBJ2-3, with D possibly TRBD2 on 5 matching bases. CDR1 GTSNPN and CDR2 SVGIG come from the germline V gene (reference sequence). The CDR3 runs 14 residues. Trimming took 4 bases from V and 3 from J, leaving 14 bases between them. In DNA, the CDR3 is TGTGCCTGGACGACGGGGTTTGATACAGATACGCAGTATTTT. This codes for CAWTTGFDTDTQYF.

This clone was seen ten or more times. This chain links TRBV24-1 with TRBJ1-2; tentatively, D is TRBD1 (6 bases). Germline CDR1 reads KGHDR; CDR2 reads SFDVKD. Trimming took off 5 bases at V and 4 bases at J, with 13 bases between the two ends. This CDR3 has 14 amino acids. CDR3 bases: TGTGCCACCAGTGTGGGGGGCTCCGGCTATGGCTACACCTTC. The encoded protein is CATSVGGSGYGYTF.